The 5 T cell receptor beta chains in this list originate from one sample, sequenced in a study of tumor and adjacent non-tumor tissue in lung cancer. This sample's RNA came from whole unsorted tissue. Three rounds of nested PCR, following a modified ARM-PCR protocol, produced the TCRbeta library. TCRdb itself ran the multiplex PCR reads through MiXCR, one entry per CDR3 protein. The data contain 200,000 or so distinct CDR3 sequences, 71% of them singletons. The sample consisted of lung tumor tissue. These receptors all come from a man in his fifties or sixties with non-small cell lung cancer.

V gene TRBV6-5 combines with J gene TRBJ2-4, with TRBD2 as a possible D gene (6 bases). CDR1 and CDR2 (germline): MNHEY, SVGAGI. The CDR3 has 17 amino acids. V was cut by 4 bases and J by 0 bases, with 16 bases left in between. CDR3 in DNA: TGTGCCAGCAGTTTCTCTTCGCCGGGACTAGCCAAAAACATTCAGTACTTC. It yields the protein CASSFSSPGLAKNIQYF.

The chain carries TRBV11-2 and TRBJ1-1; 7 bases line up with TRBD1. Losses at the gene ends were 3 bases for V and 5 bases for J; bases not matched to a gene: 6. The CDR3 sequence is 14 residues long. Germline CDR1 and CDR2: SGHAT and FQNNGV. CDR3 nucleotide sequence: TGTGCCAGCAGCTTTACGGGACAGAATACTGAAGCTTTCTTT. Protein product: CASSFTGQNTEAFF.

In regard to this clonotype: This may stem from a read error, because a much larger clone lies one nucleotide away. The chain combines TRBV6-1 with TRBJ2-3, with D possibly matching TRBD1 (5 bases). There are 15 residues in the CDR3. The germline V gene encodes CDR1 MNHNS and CDR2 SASEGT. The CDR3 DNA reads TGTGCCAGCAGTGGCAGGGTGATGGGCACAGATACGCTGTATTTT. Translation: CASSGRVMGTDTLYF.

Concerning this clonotype itself: The germline gene is not matched at one end of the junction; a read error may be the cause. V and J are TRBV7-9 and TRBJ1-2, with TRBD1 matching 7 bases. The CDR3 totals 16 residues. Germline loops: CDR1 SEHNR, CDR2 FQNEAQ (reference sequence). The CDR3 nucleotides read TGTGTCAGCAGCTTAGACTCGGACAGGTCAGGCTATGGCTACGCCTTC. The encoded protein is CVSSLDSDRSGYGYAF.

As to this clonotype: The conserved phenylalanine or tryptophan is not found at the CDR3 terminus, so this likely reflects a read error. V and J are TRBV10-2 and TRBJ1-3; D remains unclear. The germline V gene encodes CDR1 WSHSY and CDR2 SAAADI. V lost 7 bases, J lost 5 bases, and 15 bases lay in between. This CDR3 has 14 amino acids. The CDR3 loop reads CASTFQAERNTIYS. The CDR3 DNA reads TGCGCCAGCACCTTCCAGGCAGAGAGAAACACCATATATTCT.